The present TCR beta chain was sequenced within a study of blood T cell repertoires in COVID-19. Whole-study context: Samples representing acute and convalescent COVID-19 were sourced from the United States, Italy and Spain. Nucleic acid was either cDNA or gDNA, and it came from T cells, B-cell-depleted T cells, or PBMCs.

In the original processing: Amplification with reference gene primers provided the estimates of nucleated cell counts. Method: immunoSEQ multiplex PCR; TCRdb's copy keeps in-frame clones and lacks some. Clonal size and the V and J genes are those of that table, whereas D and trimming came from the DNA. The sample yields about 300,000 clones, around 89% seen once. Germline CDR1 and CDR2: SGHNT and YYREEE (reference sequence). There are 15 residues in the CDR3. V was shortened by 4 bases and J by 1 base, with 14 bases between the two germline ends. Only one count was recorded for this clone. Seattle patients were enrolled during active infection and followed longitudinally.

V is TRBV5-4 and J is TRBJ1-1; D not resolved. The TCR sequence derives from a woman younger than 45 with COVID-19, enrolled during active disease. Sequenced input: peripheral blood. This chain's CDR3 is CASSVAVSGNTEAFF. The CDR3 coding sequence is TGTGCCAGCAGCGTCGCGGTTTCGGGGAACACTGAAGCTTTCTTT.